This is a list of T cell receptor beta chains from one sample in a study of shared clonotypes between healthy human individuals. Sequenced by immunoSEQ multiplex PCR; TCRdb stores in-frame clones only, minus some. The sample lists approximately 2.4 million clones; 90% to 97% were seen once. Sequences were obtained from naive CD4+ T cells sorted from blood. The receptors stem from a man between 18 and 29 years old in good health. CDR3s include the opening cysteine and the closing phenylalanine or tryptophan. Each record gives: V gene, clone size, D gene, J gene, CDR3 DNA, CDR3 protein. The D gene is left open where the match is weak. The size entry is marked missing in some rows and otherwise reads once, few, many or a size class.

>TRBV5-4|-|-|TRBJ1-2
TGTGCCAGCAGACTTAAGGGGGGTGGCTATGGCTACACCTTC
CASRLKGGGYGYTF
>TRBV7-6|-|-|TRBJ2-1
TGTGCCAGCAGCTTAGCAGGGACCACCACCTACAATGAGCAGTTCTTC
CASSLAGTTTYNEQFF
>TRBV6-5|-|-|TRBJ1-2
TGTGCCAGCAGTTACCGCGCCCTTGGCGGCTACACCTTC
CASSYRALGGYTF
>TRBV6-5|-|-|TRBJ2-1
TGTGCCAGCCGACTTAACTCCTACAATGAGCAGTTCTTC
CASRLNSYNEQFF
>TRBV18|-|-|TRBJ1-2
TGTGCCAGCTCACCACTATCTGAGGGGAGCTATGGCTACACCTTC
CASSPLSEGSYGYTF
>TRBV29-1|-|-|TRBJ1-5
TGCAGCGTTGGAAGCGGGAATCAGCCCCAGCATTTT
CSVGSGNQPQHF
>TRBV7-2|-|TRBD2|TRBJ2-2
TGTGCCAGCAGCCGCGGACTAGCGGGAGTGGCCGGGGAGCTGTTTTTT
CASSRGLAGVAGELFF
>TRBV9|-|-|TRBJ1-6
TGTGCCAGCAGCGGAACAGGGTCCGATAATTCACCCCTCCACTTT
CASSGTGSDNSPLHF
>TRBV6-5|-|-|TRBJ1-3
TGTGCCTGCAAACAGGTCTCCTCTGGAAACACCATATATTTT
CACKQVSSGNTIYF
>TRBV7-2|-|-|TRBJ1-5
TGTGCCAGCAGCTTAGAGGTGGGGAATCAGCCCCAGCATTTT
CASSLEVGNQPQHF
>TRBV5-4|-|-|TRBJ1-4
TGTGCCAGCAGCTTGGGACCATCAACTAATGAAAAACTGTTTTTT
CASSLGPSTNEKLFF
>TRBV25-1|-|-|TRBJ1-3
TGTGCCAGCAGTGAAGGGAGGACAGTTGGAAACACCATATATTTT
CASSEGRTVGNTIYF
>TRBV7-9|once|-|TRBJ1-6
TGTGCCAGCAGCTTTTCACAGGATTCACCCCTCCACTTT
CASSFSQDSPLHF
>TRBV2|-|-|TRBJ1-1
TGTGCCAGCAGCATAAACGGGGGGGCTGCGTCCACTGAAGCTTTCTTT
CASSINGGAASTEAFF
>TRBV4-3|-|-|TRBJ1-1
TGCGCCAGCAGCCAAGATCCGGGCGTGAACACTGAAGCTTTCTTT
CASSQDPGVNTEAFF
>TRBV11-3|once|TRBD1|TRBJ2-3
TGTGCCAGCAGCCTGAGAGGTCAGGGGGCCGATACGCAGTATTTT
CASSLRGQGADTQYF
>TRBV5-1|-|TRBD2|TRBJ2-1
TGCGCCAGCACCGAATCGACTAGCGGGGGGGCCAATGAGCAGTTCTTC
CASTESTSGGANEQFF
>TRBV6-4|-|TRBD2|TRBJ2-3
TGTGCCAGCAGTGACCGTCAATCCTCTAGCGGGAGCACAGATACGCAGTATTTT
CASSDRQSSSGSTDTQYF
>TRBV28|-|-|TRBJ2-7
TGTGCCAGCAGTTTAAGTCGATTCTCCTACGAGCAGTACTTC
CASSLSRFSYEQYF
>TRBV4-1|-|-|TRBJ2-1
TGCGCCAGCAGCCAGGCAGGAAGCTCCTACAATGAGCAGTTCTTC
CASSQAGSSYNEQFF
>TRBV6-5|once|TRBD1|TRBJ1-3
TGTGCCAGCAGGGGGGACAGCCACTCTGGAAACACCATATATTTT
CASRGDSHSGNTIYF
>TRBV5-1|-|TRBD2|TRBJ2-7
TGCGCCAGCAGCCCCTCGGGAGGCTACGAGCAGTACTTC
CASSPSGGYEQYF
>TRBV9|-|-|TRBJ2-2
TGTGCCAGCAGCGGTTTCCAGGGTATATCCAACACCGGGGAGCTGTTTTTT
CASSGFQGISNTGELFF
>TRBV2|-|-|TRBJ2-7
TGTGCCAGCAGCCCTCTAAGAGGGCAGTGGTCCAACGAGCAGTACTTC
CASSPLRGQWSNEQYF
>TRBV6-1|-|-|TRBJ2-5
TGTGCCAGCAGTGAAGTTTTCCGTATCCCCCGAGAGACCCAGTACTTC
CASSEVFRIPRETQYF
>TRBV27|once|-|TRBJ2-3
TGTGCCAGCACCCTATCCCGGGACTCCCTACATACGCAGTATTTT
CASTLSRDSLHTQYF
>TRBV7-9|-|-|TRBJ1-4
TGTGCCAGCAGCTTAGGACAGGCCACTAATGAAAAACTGTTTTTT
CASSLGQATNEKLFF
>TRBV2|-|TRBD2|TRBJ2-1
TGTGCCAGCAGTGAAATAGCGGGGGCCTACAATGAGCAGTTCTTC
CASSEIAGAYNEQFF
>TRBV7-2|-|-|TRBJ1-2
TGTGCCAGCAGCCCAGAGGGTTATGGCGGCTACACCTTC
CASSPEGYGGYTF
>TRBV9|-|TRBD2|TRBJ2-7
TGTGCCAGCAGCGTCGTACCGGCGGGAGGGCCCCACGAGCAGTACTTC
CASSVVPAGGPHEQYF
>TRBV7-9|-|-|TRBJ2-4
TGTGCCAGCAGCTTACTAACTACTCAAAACATTCAGTACTTC
CASSLLTTQNIQYF
>TRBV10-3|-|-|TRBJ2-5
TGTGCCATGTCCGCCGTTGCCCAAGAGACCCAGTACTTC
CAMSAVAQETQYF
>TRBV30|-|-|TRBJ1-1
TGTGCCTGGAGTGAATGGTCCTCCCCGAGGTTTTTCTTT
CAWSEWSSPRFFF
>TRBV7-2|few|-|TRBJ1-3
TGTGCCATAAGACAGCCCTCTGGAAACACCATATATTTT
CAIRQPSGNTIYF
>TRBV7-9|-|TRBD1|TRBJ1-6
TGTGCCAGCAGCTCACACCTCGGACAGGGGGATTCACCCCTCCACTTT
CASSSHLGQGDSPLHF
>TRBV19|-|-|TRBJ2-5
TGTGCCAGTAGTTCCCCCCGGGCAGGGGGGTTAGAGACCCAGTACTTC
CASSSPRAGGLETQYF